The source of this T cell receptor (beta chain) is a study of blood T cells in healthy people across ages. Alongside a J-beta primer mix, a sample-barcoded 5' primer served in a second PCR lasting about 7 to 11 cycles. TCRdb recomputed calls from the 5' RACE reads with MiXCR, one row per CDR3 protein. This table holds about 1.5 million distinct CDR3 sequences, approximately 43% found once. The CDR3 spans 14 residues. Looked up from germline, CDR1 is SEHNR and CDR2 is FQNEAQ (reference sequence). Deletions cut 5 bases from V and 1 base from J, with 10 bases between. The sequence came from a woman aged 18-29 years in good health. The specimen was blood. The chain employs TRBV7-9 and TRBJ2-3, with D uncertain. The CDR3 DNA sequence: TGTGCCAGCAGCGTGAGTCTAGGCACAGATACGCAGTATTTT. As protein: CASSVSLGTDTQYF. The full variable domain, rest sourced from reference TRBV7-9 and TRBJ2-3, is DTGVSQNPRHKITKRGQNVTFRCDPISEHNRLYWYRQTLGQGPEFLTYFQNEAQLEKSRLLSDRFSAERPKGSFSTLEIQRTEQGDSAMYLCASSVSLGTDTQYFGPGTRLTVL.